This T cell receptor (beta chain) comes out of a study of blood T cells in healthy people across ages (dated by TCRdb to between 2014 and 2017). With respect to the entire study: In model experiments, template switching captured about one uniquely barcoded TCR beta cDNA molecule for every two T cells. Age-related changes in TCR beta repertoire diversity were measured in the study by deep sequencing normalized with unique cDNA molecular identifiers. Four age groups were formed from the donors: young (average approximately 15 years), middle-aged (approximately 40), aged (more than 55) and long-lived (approximately 80). To avoid experimental bias, donors of different ages were spread randomly across the sequencing lanes. The study analyzed two additional independent replicas of 1 million unique cDNA reads from the same blood draw for two donors, one aged 18 to 29 and one aged 80 or older.

The germline V gene encodes CDR1 MDHEN and CDR2 SYDVKM. The cysteine opens and the phenylalanine closes a CDR3 of 17 amino acids. The entry retains the CDR3 DNA only, 51 bases that are in frame from base 1. The germline V end is reduced by 6 bases and the J end by 2 bases; junction bases left unmatched: 9. Only a few counts were recorded for this clonotype. Its antigen is currently not known. Nothing much larger sits one base from this clone, and base qualities are not available. The library was obtained by 5' RACE. A second PCR of roughly 6 to 12 cycles was run with a J-beta primer mix and a sample-barcoded 5' primer. A unique molecular identifier was introduced onto each TCR beta cDNA molecule by a template-switch 5' adaptor carrying 12 random nucleotides. At least 2.5 million CDR3-containing paired-end reads were obtained from each sample. The Mint cDNA synthesis kit, primed by a TRBC-specific oligonucleotide, was used to synthesize first-strand cDNA from all RNA. After uracil-DNA glycosylase treatment, a first 18-cycle PCR used universal primers M1SS and BC2_uni_R on all cDNA. The original pipeline was this. Each sample was normalized by randomly selecting 1 million high-quality reads, each carrying a distinct molecular identifier. Instead of being binned into consensus sequences, reads with shared molecular identifiers were discarded. CDR3 identification, clonotype clustering and error correction used MiTCR with a Q25 quality threshold and the strictest error-elimination algorithm. A nonparametric unseen species model using Euler transformation provided a lower-bound estimate of total TCR beta diversity. TCRdb applied fastp at Q25 and MiXCR to the public reads, then kept only in-frame beta chains. Each CDR3 protein appears once, grouped with its most common genes and DNA. The V and J calls reflect TCRdb's pipeline rather than the authors' work. This sample is represented by 1.5 million to 2 million distinct CDR3 sequences; about two fifths of them were singletons. The ten biggest clones cover roughly 24% of the sample.

Overall study outcomes, separate from this receptor: Because profiling used bulk unsorted PBMCs, naive and antigen-experienced compartments could not be compared conclusively. There was a strong correlation between observed TCR beta diversity and the percentage of naive T cells measured by flow cytometry. Compared with the aged group, more naive CD4+ T cells, fewer expanded clones and increased TCR diversity were shown by the long-lived group, suggesting age selection. The CMV infection status of donors was not known, potentially confounding age-related changes in expanded clonotypes. Total diversity estimates from one million sequenced T cells were considered lower bounds and underestimates. As age increased, observed TCR beta diversity per million T cells dropped in a roughly linear way, and a significant reduction was already evident by age roughly 40.

Systemically healthy Caucasian individuals from Russia, 39 in total and aged about 6 to 90 years, were included as donors. Each donor gave 9 to 10 milliliters of peripheral blood, collected into EDTA-treated Vacutainer tubes. Ficoll-Paque density-gradient centrifugation was used to isolate PBMCs, with at least 6 million per sample. Trizol reagent was used to extract total RNA from PBMCs, with at least 5 micrograms per sample. For every donor, an aliquot of PBMCs went through flow cytometry to measure the percentages of naive CD45RAhigh/CD27high T cells. In this chain, TRBV28 is recombined with TRBJ2-1; 11 of the junction bases match TRBD2. Sequencing was performed on blood. The clonotype originates from a human donor in good health. The sequence in DNA is TGTGCCAGCAGAAGGCCGGGACTAGCGGATACCTACAATGAGCAGTTCTTC. Translated, it reads CASRRPGLADTYNEQFF.